This T cell receptor (beta chain) emerged from a study of blood T cells in healthy people across ages. Alongside a J-beta primer mix, a sample-barcoded 5' primer served in a second PCR lasting about 7 to 12 cycles. TCRdb fed the 5' RACE reads into MiXCR, producing one record per CDR3 protein. The sample includes 950,000 to 1,200,000 distinct CDR3 sequences, more than 30% of them seen just once. Findings and limits, study-wide: The unsorted PBMCs prevented any conclusive comparison of naive versus antigen-experienced cells.

With 5 bases removed from V and 1 base from J, the gap between germline ends came to 14 bases. CDR1 and CDR2 (germline): MGHRA, YSYEKL. The CDR3 covers 15 residues. As for this clonotype: Its antigen is not identified.

The specimen sequenced was blood. The chain couples TRBV4-1 to TRBJ1-2, with a weak D call TRBD1 (5 bases). The clonotype was recovered from a man aged 18 to 30 in good health. The CDR3 loop reads CASSSRDRNNYGYTF. Written as DNA, the CDR3 is TGCGCCAGCAGCTCCCGGGACCGAAATAACTATGGCTACACCTTC.